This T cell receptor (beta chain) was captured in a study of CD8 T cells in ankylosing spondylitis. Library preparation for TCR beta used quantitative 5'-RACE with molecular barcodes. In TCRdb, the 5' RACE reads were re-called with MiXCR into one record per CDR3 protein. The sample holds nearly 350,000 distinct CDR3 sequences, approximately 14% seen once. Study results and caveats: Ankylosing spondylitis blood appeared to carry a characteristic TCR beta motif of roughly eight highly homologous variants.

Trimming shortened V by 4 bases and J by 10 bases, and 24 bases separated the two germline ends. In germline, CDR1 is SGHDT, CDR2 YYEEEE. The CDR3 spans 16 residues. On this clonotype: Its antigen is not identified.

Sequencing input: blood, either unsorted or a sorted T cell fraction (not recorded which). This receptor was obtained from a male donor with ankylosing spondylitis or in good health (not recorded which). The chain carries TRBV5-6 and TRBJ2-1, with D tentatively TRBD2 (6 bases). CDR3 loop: CASSRLTGTQLKEQFF. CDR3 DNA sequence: TGTGCCAGCAGCCGACTCACCGGGACTCAGTTAAAGGAGCAGTTCTTC.